This entry describes one T cell receptor (beta chain). Libraries were prepared by immunoSEQ multiplex PCR; TCRdb keeps only in-frame clonotypes and omits some of them. The table has approximately 16,000 clones, around 77% seen once. This sample was taken from a study of T cells in narcolepsy. The length of the CDR3 is 14 residues. The germline gives CDR1 SNHLY, CDR2 FYNNEI. The V and J ends lost 6 bases and 0 bases, in that order; junction bases with no gene match: 2. V and J are TRBV2 and TRBJ2-1; 7 nucleotides agree with TRBD1. The sequence was obtained from a human donor with narcolepsy. Sequenced material: CD45RA- memory CD8+ T cells from PBMCs. DNA of the CDR3: TGTGCCAGCAGGGACAGGAGCTCCTACAATGAGCAGTTCTTC. Translation: CASRDRSSYNEQFF.